This T cell receptor beta chain was obtained from a study of identical twins. Each CDR3 protein gets one entry after TCRdb re-called the 5' RACE reads with MiXCR. Among approximately 1.8 million distinct CDR3 sequences, about 31% were seen once, and the ten largest hold about 0.27%. The CDR3 consists of 15 residues. CDR1 is MNHNY, CDR2 SVGAGI, per germline (reference sequence). V lost 6 bases and J lost 0; bases outside the gene matches: 3. Study conclusions and caveats: Out-of-frame sharing of TCR alpha in monozygotic twins was underestimated by models. Findings came from cross-sectional statistics, without long-term follow-up of donors.

With no exceptions, donors were healthy Caucasians. Remarks on this clonotype: Its matching antigen is unknown.

This receptor was identified in a newborn girl in good health. The V call is TRBV6-6, the J call TRBJ2-2; 8 positions agree with TRBD2. The sequenced sample was cord blood. The CDR3 is CASRERGPNTGELFF. The CDR3 bases are TGTGCCAGCAGGGAGCGGGGGCCGAACACCGGGGAGCTGTTTTTT.